This T cell receptor (beta chain) was identified during a study of shared clonotypes between healthy human individuals. Study-wide background: CD4 naive cells filled three plates per donor, CD4 memory three, CD8 naive two and CD8 memory one.

The germline V and J ends were trimmed by 3 bases and 9 bases, with 12 bases remaining between them. Germline values: CDR1 LNHDA, CDR2 SQIVND (reference sequence). The length of the CDR3 is 13 residues. As handled by the study authors: Filtering differed since immunoSEQ provided only junctions, with no quality scores. Produced via immunoSEQ multiplex PCR; TCRdb's table is partial and in-frame only. From that table come the V and J calls and clone size; the DNA was used to work out D and trimming. The sample includes roughly 2,300,000 clones, around 90% of them seen just once. Material for sequencing was naive CD4+ T cells from PBMCs. Specified subset: CD45RA+ positively selected. V and J are TRBV19 and TRBJ1-5; no reliable D call. The TCR originated in a man younger than 30 in good health. Some clones in this sample may be carry-over from other donors' samples. CDR3 amino acids: CASSMTGIGPQHF. For the CDR3, the DNA is TGTGCCAGTAGTATGACTGGGATCGGGCCCCAGCATTTT.